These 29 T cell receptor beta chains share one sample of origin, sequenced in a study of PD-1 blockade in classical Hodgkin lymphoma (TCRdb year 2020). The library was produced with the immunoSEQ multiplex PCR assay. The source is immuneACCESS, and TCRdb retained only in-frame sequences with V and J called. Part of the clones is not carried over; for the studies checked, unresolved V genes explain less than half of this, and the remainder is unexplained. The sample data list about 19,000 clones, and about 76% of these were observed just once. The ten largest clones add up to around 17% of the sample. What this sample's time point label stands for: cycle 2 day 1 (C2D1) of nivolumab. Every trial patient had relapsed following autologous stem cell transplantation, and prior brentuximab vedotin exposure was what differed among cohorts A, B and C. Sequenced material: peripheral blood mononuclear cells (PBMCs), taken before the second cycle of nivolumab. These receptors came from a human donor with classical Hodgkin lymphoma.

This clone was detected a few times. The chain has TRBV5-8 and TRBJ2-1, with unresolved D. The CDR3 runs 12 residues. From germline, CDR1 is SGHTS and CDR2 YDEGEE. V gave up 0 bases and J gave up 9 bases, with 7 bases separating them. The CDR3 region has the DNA TGTGCCAGCAGCTTGGTTTTGGGTGAGCAGTTCTTC. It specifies CASSLVLGEQFF.

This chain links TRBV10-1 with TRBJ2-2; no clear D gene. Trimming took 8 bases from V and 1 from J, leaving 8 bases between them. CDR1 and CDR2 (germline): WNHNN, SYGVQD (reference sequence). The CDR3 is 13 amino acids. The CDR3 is CASSTVNTGELFF. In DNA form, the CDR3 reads TGCGCCAGCTCTACAGTGAACACCGGGGAGCTGTTTTTT.

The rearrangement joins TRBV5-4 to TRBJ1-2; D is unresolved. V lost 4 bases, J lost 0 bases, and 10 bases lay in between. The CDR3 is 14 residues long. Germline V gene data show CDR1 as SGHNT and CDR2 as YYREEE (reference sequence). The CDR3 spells CASSHPDSNYGYTF. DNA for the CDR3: TGTGCCAGCAGCCACCCCGATTCTAACTATGGCTACACCTTC.

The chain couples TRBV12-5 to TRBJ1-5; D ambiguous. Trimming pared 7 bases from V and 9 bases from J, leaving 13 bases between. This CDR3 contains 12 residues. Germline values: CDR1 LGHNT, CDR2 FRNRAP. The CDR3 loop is CASVTVPGPQHF. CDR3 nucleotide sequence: TGTGCTAGTGTGACTGTACCAGGGCCCCAGCATTTT.

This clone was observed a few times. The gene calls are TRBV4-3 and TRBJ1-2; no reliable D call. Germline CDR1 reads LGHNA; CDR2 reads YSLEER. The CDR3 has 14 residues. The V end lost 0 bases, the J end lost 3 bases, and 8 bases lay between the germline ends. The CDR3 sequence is CASSQDWADYGYTF. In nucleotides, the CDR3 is TGCGCCAGCAGCCAAGATTGGGCAGACTATGGCTACACCTTC.

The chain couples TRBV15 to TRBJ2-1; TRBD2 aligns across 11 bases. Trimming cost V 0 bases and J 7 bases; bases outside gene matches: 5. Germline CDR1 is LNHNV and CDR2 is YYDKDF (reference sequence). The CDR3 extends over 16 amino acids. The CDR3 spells CATSRDLTSGTNEQFF. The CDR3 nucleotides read TGTGCCACCAGCAGAGATTTGACTAGCGGGACGAATGAGCAGTTCTTC.

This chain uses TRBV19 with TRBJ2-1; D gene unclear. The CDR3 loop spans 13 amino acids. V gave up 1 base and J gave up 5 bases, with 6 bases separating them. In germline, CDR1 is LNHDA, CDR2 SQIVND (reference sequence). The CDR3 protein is CASSIGQNNEQFF. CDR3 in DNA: TGTGCCAGTAGTATAGGCCAGAACAATGAGCAGTTCTTC.

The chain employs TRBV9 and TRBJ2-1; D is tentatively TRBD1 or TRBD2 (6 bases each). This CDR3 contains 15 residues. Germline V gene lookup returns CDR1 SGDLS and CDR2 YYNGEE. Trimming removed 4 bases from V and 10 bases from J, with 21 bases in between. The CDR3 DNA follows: TGTGCCAGCAGCCCCGGCGGAGGGGGGCTAGGGGAGCAGTTCTTC. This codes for CASSPGGGGLGEQFF.

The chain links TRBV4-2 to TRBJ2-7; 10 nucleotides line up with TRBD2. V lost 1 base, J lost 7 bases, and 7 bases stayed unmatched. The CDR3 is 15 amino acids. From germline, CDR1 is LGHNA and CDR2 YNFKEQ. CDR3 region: CASSQVSGGRGEQYF. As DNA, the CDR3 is TGTGCCAGCAGCCAAGTTAGCGGGGGGAGAGGGGAGCAGTACTTC.

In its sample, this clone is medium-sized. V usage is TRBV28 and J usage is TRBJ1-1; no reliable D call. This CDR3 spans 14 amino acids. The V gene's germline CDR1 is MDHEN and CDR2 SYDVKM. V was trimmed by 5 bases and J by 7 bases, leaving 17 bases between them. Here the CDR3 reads CASSLDGVKVEAFF. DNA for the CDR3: TGTGCCAGCAGTCTCGACGGGGTAAAGGTTGAAGCTTTCTTT. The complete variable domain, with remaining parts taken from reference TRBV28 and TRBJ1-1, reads DVKVTQSSRYLVKRTGEKVFLECVQDMDHENMFWYRQDPGLGLRLIYFSYDVKMKEKGDIPEGYSVSREKKERFSLILESASTNQTSMYLCASSLDGVKVEAFFGQGTRLTVV.

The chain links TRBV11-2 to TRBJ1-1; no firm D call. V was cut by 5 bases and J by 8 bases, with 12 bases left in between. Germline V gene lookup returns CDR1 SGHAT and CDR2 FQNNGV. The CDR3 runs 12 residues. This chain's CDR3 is CASSVGVQEAFF. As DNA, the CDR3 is TGTGCCAGCAGCGTGGGTGTTCAAGAAGCTTTCTTT.

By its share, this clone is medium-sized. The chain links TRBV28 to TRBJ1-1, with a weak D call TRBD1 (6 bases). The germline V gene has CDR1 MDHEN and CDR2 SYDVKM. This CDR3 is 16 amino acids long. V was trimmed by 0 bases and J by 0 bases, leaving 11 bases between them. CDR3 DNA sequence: TGTGCCAGCAGTTTATGGGACAGTTTAATGAACACTGAAGCTTTCTTT. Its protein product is CASSLWDSLMNTEAFF.

The CDR3 nucleotides are TGTGCCACCAGCAGAGATTCCCCCCAAGAGACCCAGTACTTC. Its translation: CATSRDSPQETQYF. The chain joins TRBV15 to TRBJ2-5; no reliable D call. The CDR3 is 14 residues long. Germline V gene sequence: CDR1 LNHNV, CDR2 YYDKDF (reference sequence). V was shortened by 0 bases and J by 1 base, with 6 bases between the two germline ends.

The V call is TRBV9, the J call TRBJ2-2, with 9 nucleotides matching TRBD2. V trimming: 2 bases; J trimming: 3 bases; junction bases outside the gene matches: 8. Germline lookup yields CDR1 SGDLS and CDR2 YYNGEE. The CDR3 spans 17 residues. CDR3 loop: CASSVKAGGGDTGELFF. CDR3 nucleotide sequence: TGTGCCAGCAGCGTGAAAGCGGGGGGAGGAGACACCGGGGAGCTGTTTTTT.

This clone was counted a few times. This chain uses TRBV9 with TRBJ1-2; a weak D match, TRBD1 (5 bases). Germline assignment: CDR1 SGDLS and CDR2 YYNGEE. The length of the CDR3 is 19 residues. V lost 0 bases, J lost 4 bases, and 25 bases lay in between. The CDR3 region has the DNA TGTGCCAGCAGCGTAGGAGGGACTTTTGGCTTAGGTGGGTCCTATGGCTACACCTTC. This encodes CASSVGGTFGLGGSYGYTF. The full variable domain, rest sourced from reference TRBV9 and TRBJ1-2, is DSGVTQTPKHLITATGQRVTLRCSPRSGDLSVYWYQQSLDQGLQFLIQYYNGEERAKGNILERFSAQQFPDLHSELNLSSLELGDSALYFCASSVGGTFGLGGSYGYTFGSGTRLTVV.

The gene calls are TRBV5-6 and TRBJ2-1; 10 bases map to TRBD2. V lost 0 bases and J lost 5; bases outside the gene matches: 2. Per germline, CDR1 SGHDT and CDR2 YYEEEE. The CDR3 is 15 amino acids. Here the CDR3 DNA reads TGTGCCAGCAGCTTGGCCCTAGCGGGAGACAATGAGCAGTTCTTC. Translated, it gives CASSLALAGDNEQFF.

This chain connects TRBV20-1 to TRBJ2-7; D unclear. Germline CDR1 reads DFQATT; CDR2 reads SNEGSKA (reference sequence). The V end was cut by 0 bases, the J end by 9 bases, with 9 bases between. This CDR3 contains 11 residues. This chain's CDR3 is CSARDGQAQYF. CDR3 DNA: TGCAGTGCTAGAGATGGGCAGGCGCAGTACTTC.

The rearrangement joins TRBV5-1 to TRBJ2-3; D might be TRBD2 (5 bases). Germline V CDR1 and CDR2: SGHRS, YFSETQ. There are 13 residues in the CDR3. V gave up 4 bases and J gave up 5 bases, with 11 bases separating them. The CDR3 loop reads CASSPRTRDTQYF. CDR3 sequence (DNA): TGCGCCAGCAGCCCGCGTACTAGAGATACGCAGTATTTT.

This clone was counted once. CDR3 coding DNA: TGCGCCAGCAGCCTCCTCCAGGCACCTCGCACAGATACGCAGTATTTT. It is translated as CASSLLQAPRTDTQYF. The chain carries TRBV4-1 and TRBJ2-3, with D unclear. Germline assignment: CDR1 MGHRA and CDR2 YSYEKL. V dropped 4 bases and J dropped 1 base, with 15 bases sitting between them. This CDR3 spans 16 amino acids.

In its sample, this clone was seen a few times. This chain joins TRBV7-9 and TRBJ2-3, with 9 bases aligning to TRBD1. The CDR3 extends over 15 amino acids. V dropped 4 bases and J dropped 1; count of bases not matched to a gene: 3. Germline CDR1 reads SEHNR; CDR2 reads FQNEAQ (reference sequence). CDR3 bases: TGTGCCAGCAGCTACAGGACAGGGGGCACAGATACGCAGTATTTT. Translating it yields CASSYRTGGTDTQYF.

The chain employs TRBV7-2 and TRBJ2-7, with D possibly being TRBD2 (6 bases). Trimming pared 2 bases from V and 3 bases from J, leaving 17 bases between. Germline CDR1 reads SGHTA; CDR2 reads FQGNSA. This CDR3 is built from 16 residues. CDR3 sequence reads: CASSLRREVQYYEQYF. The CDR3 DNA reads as TGTGCCAGCAGCTTACGGCGGGAAGTTCAATACTACGAGCAGTACTTC.

CDR3 loop: CASSFTGFSYNEQFF. The CDR3 nucleotides read TGTGCCAGCAGCTTTACAGGGTTCTCCTACAATGAGCAGTTCTTC. The rearrangement uses TRBV7-8 and TRBJ2-1; weak D call: TRBD1 (6 bases). CDR3 length: 15 amino acids. V shed 3 bases and J shed 0 bases, with 9 bases lying between them. CDR1 and CDR2 (germline): SGHVS, FQNEAQ.

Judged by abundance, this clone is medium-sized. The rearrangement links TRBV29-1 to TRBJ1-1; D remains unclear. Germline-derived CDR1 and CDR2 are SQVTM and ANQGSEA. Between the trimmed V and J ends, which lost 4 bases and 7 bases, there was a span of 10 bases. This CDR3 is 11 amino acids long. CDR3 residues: CSVVPRNEAFF. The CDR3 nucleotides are TGCAGCGTTGTCCCGCGCAATGAAGCTTTCTTT. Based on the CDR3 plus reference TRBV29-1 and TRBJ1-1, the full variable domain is SAVISQKPSRDICQRGTSLTIQCQVDSQVTMMFWYRQQPGQSLTLIATANQGSEATYESGFVIDKFPISRPNLTFSTLTVSNMSPEDSSIYLCSVVPRNEAFFGQGTRLTVV.

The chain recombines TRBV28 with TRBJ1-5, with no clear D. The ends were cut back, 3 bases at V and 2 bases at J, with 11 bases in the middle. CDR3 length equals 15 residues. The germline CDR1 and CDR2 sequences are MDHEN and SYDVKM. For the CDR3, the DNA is TGTGCCAGCAGTTTTAATACTCGGGGCAATCAGCCCCAGCATTTT. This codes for CASSFNTRGNQPQHF.

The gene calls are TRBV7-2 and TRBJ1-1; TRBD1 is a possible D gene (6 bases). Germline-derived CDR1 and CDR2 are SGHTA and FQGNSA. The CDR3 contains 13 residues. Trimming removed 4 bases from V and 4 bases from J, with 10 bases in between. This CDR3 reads CASSSQGSTEAFF. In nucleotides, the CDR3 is TGTGCCAGCAGCTCGCAGGGGTCCACTGAAGCTTTCTTT.

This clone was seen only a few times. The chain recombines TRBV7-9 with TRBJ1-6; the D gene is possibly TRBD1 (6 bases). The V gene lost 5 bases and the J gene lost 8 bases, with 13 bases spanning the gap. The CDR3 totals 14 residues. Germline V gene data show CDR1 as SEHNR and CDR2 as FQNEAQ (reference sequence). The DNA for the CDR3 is TGTGCCAGCAGCCCCCACAGGGCAGATTCACCCCTCCACTTT. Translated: CASSPHRADSPLHF.

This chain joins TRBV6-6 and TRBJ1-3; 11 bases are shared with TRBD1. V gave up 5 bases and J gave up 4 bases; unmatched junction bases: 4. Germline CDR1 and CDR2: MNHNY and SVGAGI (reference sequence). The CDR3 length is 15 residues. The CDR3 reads CASSPDRGRGNTIYF. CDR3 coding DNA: TGTGCCAGCAGTCCGGACAGGGGGCGCGGAAACACCATATATTTT.

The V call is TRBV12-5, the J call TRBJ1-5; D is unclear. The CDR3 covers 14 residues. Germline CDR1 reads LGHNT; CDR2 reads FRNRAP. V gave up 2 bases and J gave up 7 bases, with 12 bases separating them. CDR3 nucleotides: TGTGCTAGTGGTTTGTACCCAGGCGTGCAGCCCCAGCATTTT. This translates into CASGLYPGVQPQHF. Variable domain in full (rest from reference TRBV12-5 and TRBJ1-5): DARVTQTPRHKVTEMGQEVTMRCQPILGHNTVFWYRQTMMQGLELLAYFRNRAPLDDSGMPKDRFSAEMPDATLATLKIQPSEPRDSAVYFCASGLYPGVQPQHFGDGTRLSIL.

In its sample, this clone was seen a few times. The DNA for the CDR3 is TGTGCCAGCAGGAGGTCCCTACTCTACGAGCAGTACTTC. It yields the protein CASRRSLLYEQYF. The gene calls are TRBV6-5 and TRBJ2-7; D unresolved. V was clipped by 6 bases and J by 3 bases, with 12 bases between them. CDR1 is MNHEY, CDR2 SVGAGI, per germline. The CDR3 is made up of 13 amino acids.